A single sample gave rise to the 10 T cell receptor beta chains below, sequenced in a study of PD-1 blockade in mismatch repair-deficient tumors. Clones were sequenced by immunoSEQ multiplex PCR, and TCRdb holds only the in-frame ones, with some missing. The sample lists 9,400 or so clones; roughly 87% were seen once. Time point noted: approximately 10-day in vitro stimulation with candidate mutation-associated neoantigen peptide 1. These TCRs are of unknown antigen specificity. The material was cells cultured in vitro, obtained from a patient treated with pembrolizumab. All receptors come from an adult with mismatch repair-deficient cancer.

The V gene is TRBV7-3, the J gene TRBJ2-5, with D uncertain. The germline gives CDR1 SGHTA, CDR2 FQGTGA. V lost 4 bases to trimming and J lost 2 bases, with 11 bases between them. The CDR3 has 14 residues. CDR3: CASSSSNLQETQYF. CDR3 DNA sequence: TGTGCCAGCAGCTCCTCCAACCTACAAGAGACCCAGTACTTC.

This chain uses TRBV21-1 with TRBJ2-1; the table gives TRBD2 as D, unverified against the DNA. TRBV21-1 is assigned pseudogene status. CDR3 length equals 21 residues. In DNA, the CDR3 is TGTGCCAGCAGCAAAGACGGGGGACTAGCGGACTCTTACACTTTCTACAATGAGCAGTTCTTC. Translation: CASSKDGGLADSYTFYNEQFF.

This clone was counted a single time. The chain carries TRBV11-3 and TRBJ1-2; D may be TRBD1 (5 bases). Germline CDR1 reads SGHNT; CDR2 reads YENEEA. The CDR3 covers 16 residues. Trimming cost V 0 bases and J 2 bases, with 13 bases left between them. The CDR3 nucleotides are TGTGCCAGCAGCTTAGAAGGCAGGGCAGGGAACTATGGCTACACCTTC. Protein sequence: CASSLEGRAGNYGYTF.

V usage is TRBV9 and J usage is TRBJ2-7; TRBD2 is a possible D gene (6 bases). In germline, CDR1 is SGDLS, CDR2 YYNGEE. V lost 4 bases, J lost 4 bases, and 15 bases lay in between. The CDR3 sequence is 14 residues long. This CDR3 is CASSPRLDPYEQYF. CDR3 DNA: TGTGCCAGCAGCCCTAGACTAGACCCGTACGAGCAGTACTTC.

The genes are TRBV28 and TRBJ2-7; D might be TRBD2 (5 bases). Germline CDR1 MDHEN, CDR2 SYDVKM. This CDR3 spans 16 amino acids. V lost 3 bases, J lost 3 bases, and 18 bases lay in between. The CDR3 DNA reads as TGTGCCAGCAGTTTTGGGTCGGGTGAGGGTATCTACGAGCAGTACTTC. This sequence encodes CASSFGSGEGIYEQYF.

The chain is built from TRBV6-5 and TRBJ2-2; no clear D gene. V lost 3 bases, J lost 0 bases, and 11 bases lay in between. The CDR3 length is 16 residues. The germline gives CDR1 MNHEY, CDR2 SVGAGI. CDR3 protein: CASSYPGAANTGELFF. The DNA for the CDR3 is TGTGCCAGCAGTTATCCCGGAGCCGCGAACACCGGGGAGCTGTTTTTT.

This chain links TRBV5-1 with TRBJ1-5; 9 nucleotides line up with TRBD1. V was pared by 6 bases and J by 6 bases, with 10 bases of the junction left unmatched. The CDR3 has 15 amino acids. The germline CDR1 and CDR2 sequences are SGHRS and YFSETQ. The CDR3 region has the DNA TGCGCCAGCATCCTACAGGGGGCGATACGTCAGCCCCAGCATTTT. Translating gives CASILQGAIRQPQHF. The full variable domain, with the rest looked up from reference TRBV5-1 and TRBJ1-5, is KAGVTQTPRYLIKTRGQQVTLSCSPISGHRSVSWYQQTPGQGLQFLFEYFSETQRNKGNFPGRFSGRQFSNSRSEMNVSTLELGDSALYLCASILQGAIRQPQHFGDGTRLSIL.

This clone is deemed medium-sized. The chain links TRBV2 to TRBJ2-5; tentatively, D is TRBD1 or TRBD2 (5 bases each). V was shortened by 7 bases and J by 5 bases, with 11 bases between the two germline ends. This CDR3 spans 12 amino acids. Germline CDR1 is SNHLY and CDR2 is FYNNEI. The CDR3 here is CASTFWGETQYF. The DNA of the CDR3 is TGTGCCAGCACCTTTTGGGGGGAGACCCAGTACTTC.

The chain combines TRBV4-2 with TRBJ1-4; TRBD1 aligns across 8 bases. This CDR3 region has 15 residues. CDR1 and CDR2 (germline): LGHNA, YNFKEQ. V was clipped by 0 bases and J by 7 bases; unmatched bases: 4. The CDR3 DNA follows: TGTGCCAGCAGCCAAGATCTCAGGGGGCTTGAAAAACTGTTTTTT. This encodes CASSQDLRGLEKLFF.

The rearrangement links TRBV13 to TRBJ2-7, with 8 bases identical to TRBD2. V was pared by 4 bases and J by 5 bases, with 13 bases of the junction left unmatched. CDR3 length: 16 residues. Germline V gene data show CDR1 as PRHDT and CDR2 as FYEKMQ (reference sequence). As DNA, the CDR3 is TGTGCCAGCAGCTCCCAGGGAGCGGGAGATACCCACGAGCAGTACTTC. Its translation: CASSSQGAGDTHEQYF.